Each of the 28 T cell receptor beta chains below was sequenced from the same sample in a study of T cell responses to AZD1222 COVID-19 vaccine. TCRdb's copy holds only in-frame clones and misses some; the assay was immunoSEQ multiplex PCR. This repertoire shows 130,000 or so clones, over 85% found once; its top ten account for roughly 0.91%. Sequenced material: peripheral blood, taken on day 0 of AZD1222 vaccination. These receptors all stem from an adult in good health.

The chain employs TRBV7-9 and TRBJ1-2; D might be TRBD1 (6 bases). The CDR3 sequence is 14 residues long. V was cut by 6 bases and J by 4 bases, with 15 bases left in between. The V gene's germline CDR1 is SEHNR and CDR2 FQNEAQ (reference sequence). The CDR3, as DNA: TGTGCCAGCAGTCCAGGGGAAAGGACCTATGGCTACACCTTC. Translation: CASSPGERTYGYTF.

This chain uses TRBV5-1 with TRBJ1-3, with D perhaps matching TRBD1 (5 bases). The CDR3 spans 15 residues. Per germline, CDR1 SGHRS and CDR2 YFSETQ. The ends were cut back, 0 bases at V and 4 bases at J, with 11 bases in the middle. This chain's CDR3 is CASSLALGVGNTIYF. CDR3 coding DNA: TGCGCCAGCAGCTTGGCCTTGGGGGTCGGAAACACCATATATTTT.

V usage is TRBV12-3 or TRBV12-4 and J usage is TRBJ2-7; D may match TRBD1 or TRBD2 (5 bases each). The CDR3 extends over 10 amino acids. The CDR3 loop reads CASSHAGTPV. The CDR3 DNA reads as TGTGCCAGCAGCCACGCCGGGACGCCGGTA.

The V gene is TRBV18, the J gene TRBJ1-1; a possible D gene is TRBD1 (5 bases). V shed 6 bases and J shed 1 base, with 6 bases lying between them. The CDR3 covers 12 residues. Per the germline V gene, CDR1 is KGHSH and CDR2 is LQKENI. The CDR3 DNA sequence: TGTGCCAGCTCCACAGGGAACACTGAAGCTTTCTTT. Protein product: CASSTGNTEAFF. Full variable domain (remainder filled in from reference TRBV18 and TRBJ1-1): NAGVMQNPRHLVRRRGQEARLRCSPMKGHSHVYWYRQLPEEGLKFMVYLQKENIIDESGMPKERFSAEFPKEGPSILRIQQVVRGDSAAYFCASSTGNTEAFFGQGTRLTVV.

The gene calls are TRBV11-3 and TRBJ1-1; D not resolved. V gave up 5 bases and J gave up 7 bases, with 11 bases separating them. Germline-derived CDR1 and CDR2 are SGHNT and YENEEA. This CDR3 comprises 12 residues. This CDR3 is CASSPGRGEAFF. The CDR3 DNA reads TGTGCCAGCAGCCCCGGGAGAGGTGAAGCTTTCTTT.

This chain's CDR3 is CASSQSRGARDRGNYGYTF. The CDR3 DNA sequence: TGTGCCAGCAGCCAAAGCCGAGGGGCGCGGGACCGGGGTAACTATGGCTACACCTTC. The chain combines TRBV3-1 (or the pseudogene TRBV3-2) with TRBJ1-2; D is perhaps TRBD1 (5 bases). Germline V gene data show CDR1 as LGHDT and CDR2 as YNNKEL (reference sequence). V shed 2 bases and J shed 1 base, with 23 bases lying between them. The CDR3 loop spans 19 amino acids.

The chain is built from TRBV15 and TRBJ1-3; D not certain. Between the trimmed V and J ends, which lost 0 bases and 4 bases, there was a span of 7 bases. The CDR3 is made up of 14 amino acids. Per germline, CDR1 LNHNV and CDR2 YYDKDF (reference sequence). CDR3 coding DNA: TGTGCCACCAGCAGAGATCACCCAGGAAACACCATATATTTT. Its protein is CATSRDHPGNTIYF.

This clone was detected only once. The rearrangement uses TRBV6-1 and TRBJ2-3; D ambiguous. The CDR3 runs to 16 residues. Germline CDR1 and CDR2: MNHNS and SASEGT. V lost 3 bases and J 0 bases, leaving 13 bases between the germline ends. The CDR3 here is CASSETPFVSTDTQYF. The CDR3 nucleotides are TGTGCCAGCAGTGAGACCCCGTTTGTGAGCACAGATACGCAGTATTTT.

The chain combines TRBV13 with TRBJ2-1; 12 bases are shared with TRBD2. This CDR3 is built from 16 residues. V lost 3 bases to trimming and J lost 2 bases; unmatched junction nucleotides: 2. Germline V gives CDR1 PRHDT, CDR2 FYEKMQ (reference sequence). The CDR3 nucleotides are TGTGCCAGCAGCTTTGGGACTAGCGGGCCCTACAATGAGCAGTTCTTC. It translates to CASSFGTSGPYNEQFF.

The chain has TRBV5-8 and TRBJ1-1; D ambiguous. CDR3 length: 13 amino acids. Germline V CDR1 and CDR2: SGHTS, YDEGEE. Trimming removed 7 bases at V and 1 base at J, with 11 bases between. The CDR3 loop is CASRNMGNTEAFF. In nucleotides, the CDR3 is TGTGCCAGCCGCAATATGGGGAACACTGAAGCTTTCTTT.

This chain connects TRBV30 to TRBJ1-5; D possibly corresponds to TRBD1 (5 bases). The CDR3 has 15 amino acids. Trimming removed 0 bases from V and 3 bases from J, with 12 bases in between. Germline assignment: CDR1 GTSNPN and CDR2 SVGIG (reference sequence). The CDR3 is CAWSVQGDNNQPQHF. CDR3 DNA sequence: TGTGCCTGGAGTGTTCAGGGAGATAACAATCAGCCCCAGCATTTT.

The chain combines TRBV19 with TRBJ2-2; D unresolved. CDR1 and CDR2 (germline): LNHDA, SQIVND (reference sequence). CDR3 length: 14 residues. V dropped 4 bases and J dropped 2 bases, with 8 bases sitting between them. CDR3 sequence: CASSRQFNTGELFF. In DNA, the CDR3 is TGTGCCAGTAGTAGGCAGTTTAACACCGGGGAGCTGTTTTTT.

The chain uses TRBV29-1 and TRBJ1-2; D gene unclear. In germline, CDR1 is SQVTM, CDR2 ANQGSEA. The ends were cut back, 7 bases at V and 2 bases at J, with 11 bases in the middle. The CDR3 is 12 amino acids. Written as DNA, the CDR3 is TGCAGCGCCAGGAGCGAAAACTATGGCTACACCTTC. Translation: CSARSENYGYTF.

This chain connects TRBV6-1 to TRBJ2-5; 9 bases map to TRBD1. Germline V gene data show CDR1 as MNHNS and CDR2 as SASEGT. The ends lost 4 bases at V and 4 bases at J; junction bases unmatched: 10. The CDR3 length is 16 residues. The CDR3 DNA follows: TGTGCCAGCAGTGCCCGGGACAGGGTCCTTATAGAGACCCAGTACTTC. Protein sequence: CASSARDRVLIETQYF.

This chain joins TRBV6-5 and TRBJ2-2; D tentatively fits TRBD1 or TRBD2 (5 bases each). The CDR3 has 14 amino acids. Trimming removed 4 bases at V and 7 bases at J, with 13 bases between. The germline gives CDR1 MNHEY, CDR2 SVGAGI. This CDR3 reads CASSFGTWDGELFF. In DNA, the CDR3 is TGTGCCAGCAGTTTTGGGACCTGGGACGGGGAGCTGTTTTTT.

This clone has just one count. This sequence joins TRBV15 and TRBJ1-1; TRBD1 might be the D (6 bases). Trimming cost V 2 bases and J 5 bases, with 15 bases left between them. Germline-derived CDR1 and CDR2 are LNHNV and YYDKDF (reference sequence). The CDR3 covers 15 residues. CDR3 sequence reads: CATSRNRALLTEAFF. The CDR3 nucleotides read TGTGCCACCAGCAGAAACAGGGCACTCTTGACTGAAGCTTTCTTT.

The chain is built from TRBV6-6 and TRBJ2-5; unclear D gene. The CDR3 contains 13 residues. CDR1 is MNHNY and CDR2 is SVGAGI in the germline V gene (reference sequence). Trimming left V 7 bases short and J 5 bases short, with 14 bases between. The DNA of the CDR3 is TGTGCCAGCACCCTCTCCCCAACGGAGACCCAGTACTTC. This translates into CASTLSPTETQYF.

The J gene is TRBJ2-5, the V gene TRBV2; D may be TRBD2 (5 bases). V gave up 8 bases and J gave up 3 bases, with 10 bases separating them. CDR1 and CDR2 from the germline V gene are SNHLY and FYNNEI. The CDR3 runs 12 residues. CDR3 bases: TGTGCCAGCCGCCGGGGTGAAGAGACCCAGTACTTC. Encoded protein: CASRRGEETQYF.

This chain joins TRBV4-2 and TRBJ2-6, with a tentative D call TRBD2 (6 bases). Trimming took 3 bases from V and 0 from J, leaving 15 bases between them. Germline V gene data show CDR1 as LGHNA and CDR2 as YNFKEQ. This CDR3 has 18 residues. In DNA form, the CDR3 reads TGTGCCAGCAGCCAGACGGGGGACTCCTACTCTGGGGCCAACGTCCTGACTTTC. Residues: CASSQTGDSYSGANVLTF.

The rearrangement uses TRBV7-8 and TRBJ2-1; TRBD1 aligns across 9 bases. Germline V CDR1 and CDR2: SGHVS, FQNEAQ. Losses at the gene ends were 5 bases for V and 2 bases for J; bases not matched to a gene: 7. CDR3 length equals 16 residues. DNA for the CDR3: TGTGCCAGCAGCATTGCCCGGGACAGGGCCTACAATGAGCAGTTCTTC. This codes for CASSIARDRAYNEQFF.

The chain uses TRBV3-1 (or the pseudogene TRBV3-2) and TRBJ1-3; D gene unclear. CDR3 length: 14 residues. Trimming took off 6 bases at V and 0 bases at J, with 9 bases between the two ends. CDR1 is LGHDT, CDR2 YNNKEL, per germline (reference sequence). The CDR3 sequence: CASSGSSSGNTIYF. The CDR3 coding sequence is TGTGCCAGCAGTGGCTCGAGCTCTGGAAACACCATATATTTT.

This rearrangement joins TRBV30 to TRBJ2-7; no clear D. The V end lost 3 bases, the J end lost 7 bases, and 10 bases lay between the germline ends. The germline gives CDR1 GTSNPN, CDR2 SVGIG (reference sequence). The CDR3 consists of 11 residues. For the CDR3, the DNA is TGTGCCTGGAGCGCATTTACTGAGCAGTACTTC. Its translation: CAWSAFTEQYF.

The CDR3: CASSKRAGAGELFF. The CDR3 DNA follows: TGTGCCAGCAGCAAACGGGCGGGGGCCGGGGAGCTGTTTTTT. V usage is TRBV7-3 and J usage is TRBJ2-2, with 7 bases that match TRBD2. CDR1 is SGHTA and CDR2 is FQGTGA in the germline V gene. The CDR3 is 14 residues long. V lost 5 bases and J lost 6; bases outside the gene matches: 6.

This rearrangement joins TRBV12-3 or TRBV12-4 to TRBJ1-2, with 8 bases matching TRBD1. The CDR3 contains 13 residues. V gave up 2 bases and J gave up 8 bases; unmatched junction bases: 4. CDR3 in amino acids: CASSLTGGKGYTF. The DNA of the CDR3 is TGTGCCAGCAGTTTAACAGGGGGTAAGGGCTACACCTTC.

This clone turned up a few times. V gene TRBV10-3 combines with J gene TRBJ1-1; possibly TRBD1 for D (6 bases). The CDR3 totals 15 residues. CDR1 ENHRY and CDR2 SYGVKD come from the germline V gene. With 0 bases removed from V and 4 bases from J, the gap between germline ends came to 12 bases. CDR3 loop: CAISESGGLFTEAFF. CDR3 bases: TGTGCCATCAGTGAGTCTGGGGGGCTATTCACTGAAGCTTTCTTT.

The gene calls are TRBV3-1 (or the pseudogene TRBV3-2) and TRBJ1-1; TRBD1 matches 11 bases. V was pared by 3 bases and J by 4 bases, with 7 bases of the junction left unmatched. Germline CDR1 is LGHDT and CDR2 is YNNKEL (reference sequence). CDR3 length equals 16 residues. The CDR3 sequence: CASSQMMGTGGTEAFF. The CDR3 nucleotides read TGTGCCAGCAGCCAGATGATGGGGACAGGGGGCACTGAAGCTTTCTTT.

The V and J genes are TRBV18 and TRBJ1-2; D is perhaps TRBD1 (5 bases). CDR3 size: 13 residues. Germline V gives CDR1 KGHSH, CDR2 LQKENI. V was pared by 5 bases and J by 4 bases, with 11 bases between. For the CDR3, the DNA is TGTGCCAGCTCAGGGGGGACGGTCTATGGCTACACCTTC. Encoded protein: CASSGGTVYGYTF. The complete variable domain, with remaining parts taken from reference TRBV18 and TRBJ1-2, reads NAGVMQNPRHLVRRRGQEARLRCSPMKGHSHVYWYRQLPEEGLKFMVYLQKENIIDESGMPKERFSAEFPKEGPSILRIQQVVRGDSAAYFCASSGGTVYGYTFGSGTRLTVV.

The chain uses TRBV5-5 and TRBJ2-1, with D uncertain. The germline V gene has CDR1 SGHKS and CDR2 YYEKEE (reference sequence). This CDR3 spans 15 amino acids. Trimming took off 2 bases at V and 0 bases at J, with 9 bases between the two ends. The DNA for the CDR3 is TGTGCCAGCAGCTTTGTGGACCGCTCCTACAATGAGCAGTTCTTC. It yields the protein CASSFVDRSYNEQFF.